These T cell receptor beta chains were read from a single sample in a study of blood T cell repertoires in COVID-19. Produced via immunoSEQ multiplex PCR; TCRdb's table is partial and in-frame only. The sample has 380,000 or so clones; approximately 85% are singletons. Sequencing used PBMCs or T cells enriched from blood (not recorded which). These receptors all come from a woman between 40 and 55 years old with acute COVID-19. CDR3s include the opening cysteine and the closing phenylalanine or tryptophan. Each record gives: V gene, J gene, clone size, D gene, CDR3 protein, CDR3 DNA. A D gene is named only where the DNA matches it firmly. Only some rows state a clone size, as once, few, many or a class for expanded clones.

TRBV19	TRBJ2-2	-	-	CASSIRQIREGLFF	TGTGCCAGTAGTATCCGTCAGATCCGCGAGGGGCTGTTTTTT
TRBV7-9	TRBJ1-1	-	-	CASSYPGGHTEAFF	TGTGCCAGCAGCTACCCGGGGGGACACACTGAAGCTTTCTTT
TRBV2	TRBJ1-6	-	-	CASSEARLNNSPLHF	TGTGCCAGCAGTGAAGCAAGACTGAATAATTCACCCCTCCACTTT
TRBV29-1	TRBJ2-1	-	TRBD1	CSTGGNEQFF	TGCAGCACAGGGGGCAATGAGCAGTTCTTC
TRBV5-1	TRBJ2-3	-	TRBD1	CASSWGQGGDTQYF	TGCGCCAGCAGCTGGGGACAGGGAGGGGATACGCAGTATTTT
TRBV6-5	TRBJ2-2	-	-	CASSWGLSNTGELFF	TGTGCCAGCAGTTGGGGACTGTCGAACACCGGGGAGCTGTTTTTT
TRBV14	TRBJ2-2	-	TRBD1	CASAGTGFTGELFF	TGTGCCAGCGCGGGGACAGGGTTCACCGGGGAGCTGTTTTTT
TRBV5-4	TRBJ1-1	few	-	CASSGARSENTEAFF	TGTGCCAGCAGCGGGGCCCGTTCCGAGAACACTGAAGCTTTCTTT
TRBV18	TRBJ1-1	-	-	CASSSRLMAANTEAFF	TGTGCCAGCTCATCCAGACTTATGGCAGCGAACACTGAAGCTTTCTTT
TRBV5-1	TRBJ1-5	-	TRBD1	CASSSGQGQPQHF	TGCGCCAGCAGCTCGGGACAGGGACAGCCCCAGCATTTT
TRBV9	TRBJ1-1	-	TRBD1	CASSVEAGGRAFF	TGTGCCAGCAGCGTAGAGGCAGGGGGTAGAGCTTTCTTT
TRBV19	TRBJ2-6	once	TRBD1	CASRNWGQISGANVLTF	TGTGCCAGTAGGAACTGGGGACAGATCTCTGGGGCCAACGTCCTGACTTTC
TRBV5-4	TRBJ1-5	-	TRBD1	CASSPGTGDQPQHF	TGTGCCAGCAGCCCTGGGACAGGGGATCAGCCCCAGCATTTT
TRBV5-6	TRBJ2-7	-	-	CASSLTPRYEQYF	TGTGCCAGCAGCTTGACCCCGAGATACGAGCAGTACTTC
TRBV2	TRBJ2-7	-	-	CASSEYRGGHEQYF	TGTGCCAGCAGTGAATACAGGGGGGGCCACGAGCAGTACTTC
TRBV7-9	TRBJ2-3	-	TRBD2	CASSPGGDTQYF	TGTGCCAGCAGCCCCGGGGGGGATACGCAGTATTTT
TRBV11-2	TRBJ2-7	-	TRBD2	CASSATSGGAREQYF	TGTGCCAGCAGCGCGACTAGCGGGGGGGCGAGGGAGCAGTACTTC
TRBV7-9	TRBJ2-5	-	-	CVTGLDSQETQYF	TGTGTCACCGGACTGGACAGTCAAGAGACCCAGTACTTC
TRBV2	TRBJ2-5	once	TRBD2	CASSEPASGGQIQETQYF	TGTGCCAGCAGTGAACCGGCTAGCGGGGGCCAGATACAAGAGACCCAGTACTTC
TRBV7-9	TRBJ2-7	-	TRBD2	CASSLEASGPYEQYF	TGTGCCAGCAGCTTAGAGGCTAGCGGTCCCTACGAGCAGTACTTC
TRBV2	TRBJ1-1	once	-	CASHWALMNTEAFF	TGTGCCAGCCATTGGGCCCTAATGAACACTGAAGCTTTCTTT
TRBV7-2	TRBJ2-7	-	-	CASSYSQGGEQYF	TGTGCCAGCAGCTACTCCCAGGGGGGCGAGCAGTACTTC
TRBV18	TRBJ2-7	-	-	CASSPIQGYEQYF	TGTGCCAGCTCACCAATACAGGGTTACGAGCAGTACTTC
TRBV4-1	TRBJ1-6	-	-	CASSLPGLADSPLHF	TGCGCCAGCAGCCTTCCGGGACTGGCGGATTCACCCCTCCACTTT
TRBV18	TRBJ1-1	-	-	CASSPSMNTEAFF	TGTGCCAGCTCACCATCAATGAACACTGAAGCTTTCTTT
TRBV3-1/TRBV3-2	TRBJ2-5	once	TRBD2	CASSQSGGRGETQYF	TGTGCCAGCAGCCAAAGCGGGGGGCGTGGCGAGACCCAGTACTTC
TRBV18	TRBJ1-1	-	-	CASSPPDSLNTEAFF	TGTGCCAGCTCACCACCCGACAGCCTGAACACTGAAGCTTTCTTT
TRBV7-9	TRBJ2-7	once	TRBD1	CASSSRVGQGNHEQYF	TGTGCCAGCAGCTCCCGAGTCGGACAGGGGAACCACGAGCAGTACTTC
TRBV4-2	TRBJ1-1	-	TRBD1	CASSQEQGANTEAFF	TGTGCCAGCAGCCAAGAACAGGGGGCGAACACTGAAGCTTTCTTT
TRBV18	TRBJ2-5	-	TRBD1	CASSAEVGGQGAQETQYF	TGTGCCAGCTCAGCCGAAGTCGGGGGACAGGGGGCTCAAGAGACCCAGTACTTC
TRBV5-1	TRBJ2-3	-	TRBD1	CASSGTGVSPDTQYF	TGCGCCAGCAGTGGGACAGGGGTTAGCCCAGATACGCAGTATTTT
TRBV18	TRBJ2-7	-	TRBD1	CASSAGQGYEQYF	TGTGCCAGCTCGGCGGGACAGGGCTACGAGCAGTACTTC
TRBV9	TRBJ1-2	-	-	CASSVGAVDYPRGYTF	TGTGCCAGCAGCGTAGGCGCTGTTGATTATCCGCGTGGCTACACCTTC
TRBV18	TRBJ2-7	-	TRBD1	CASSPPGAGGYEQYF	TGTGCCAGCTCACCACCGGGGGCAGGGGGCTACGAGCAGTACTTC
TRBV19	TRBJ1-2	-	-	CASSIEPGTYGYTF	TGTGCCAGTAGTATAGAACCGGGAACCTATGGCTACACCTTC
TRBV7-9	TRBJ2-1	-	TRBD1	CASSFSQGPPYNEQFF	TGTGCCAGCAGCTTCTCACAGGGGCCCCCGTACAATGAGCAGTTCTTC
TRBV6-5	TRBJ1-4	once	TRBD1	CASSSPGGDEKLFF	TGTGCCAGCAGTTCCCCAGGGGGCGATGAAAAACTGTTTTTT
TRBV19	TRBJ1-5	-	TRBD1	CASSIGQGDNQPQHF	TGTGCCAGTAGTATAGGACAGGGAGACAATCAGCCCCAGCATTTT
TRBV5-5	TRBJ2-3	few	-	CASSQRDTRPDTQYF	TGTGCCAGCAGCCAAAGGGACACCCGGCCGGATACGCAGTATTTT
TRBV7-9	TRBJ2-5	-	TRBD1	CASSLMTGGETQYF	TGTGCCAGCAGCCTAATGACAGGGGGAGAGACCCAGTACTTC
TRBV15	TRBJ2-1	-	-	CATSRAPRTYNEQFF	TGTGCCACCAGCAGAGCACCCAGGACCTACAATGAGCAGTTCTTC
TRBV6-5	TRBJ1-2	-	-	CASRPPGTIYGYTF	TGTGCCAGCAGGCCCCCGGGTACGATCTATGGCTACACCTTC
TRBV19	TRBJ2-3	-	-	CASSPLAGADTQYF	TGTGCCAGTTCCCCTCTGGCGGGCGCAGATACGCAGTATTTT
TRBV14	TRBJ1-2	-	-	CASSQDPREPDYYGYTF	TGTGCCAGCAGCCAAGATCCCCGGGAGCCGGATTACTATGGCTACACCTTC
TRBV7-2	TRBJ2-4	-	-	CASSLGGLGNIQYF	TGTGCCAGCAGCTTAGGAGGGTTGGGAAACATTCAGTACTTC
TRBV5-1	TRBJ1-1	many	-	CASSRTPGAEDTEAFF	TGCGCCAGCAGCAGAACCCCGGGAGCTGAGGACACTGAAGCTTTCTTT
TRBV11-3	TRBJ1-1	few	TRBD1	CASRGTGTEAFF	TGTGCCAGCAGAGGGACAGGCACTGAAGCTTTCTTT
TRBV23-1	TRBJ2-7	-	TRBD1	CASSQTSGTGKKYEQYF	TGCGCCAGCAGTCAGACCTCCGGGACAGGGAAAAAGTACGAGCAGTACTTC
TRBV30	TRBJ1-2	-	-	CAWNGGTDYGYTF	TGTGCCTGGAACGGAGGGACCGACTATGGCTACACCTTC
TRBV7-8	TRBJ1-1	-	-	CASSLDPSAEAFF	TGTGCCAGCAGCTTAGACCCTAGCGCCGAAGCTTTCTTT
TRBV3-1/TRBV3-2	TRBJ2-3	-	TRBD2	CASSPISGGTDTQYF	TGTGCCAGCAGCCCCATTAGCGGGGGCACAGATACGCAGTATTTT
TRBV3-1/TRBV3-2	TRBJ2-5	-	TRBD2	CASSRIAGGRETQYF	TGTGCCAGCAGCCGAATAGCGGGGGGGCGAGAGACCCAGTACTTC
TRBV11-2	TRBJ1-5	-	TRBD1	CASSLGQGGNSNQPQHF	TGTGCCAGCAGCTTGGGACAGGGGGGAAATAGCAATCAGCCCCAGCATTTT
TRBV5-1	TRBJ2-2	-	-	CASSWAGSNTGELFF	TGCGCCAGCAGCTGGGCAGGGTCGAACACCGGGGAGCTGTTTTTT